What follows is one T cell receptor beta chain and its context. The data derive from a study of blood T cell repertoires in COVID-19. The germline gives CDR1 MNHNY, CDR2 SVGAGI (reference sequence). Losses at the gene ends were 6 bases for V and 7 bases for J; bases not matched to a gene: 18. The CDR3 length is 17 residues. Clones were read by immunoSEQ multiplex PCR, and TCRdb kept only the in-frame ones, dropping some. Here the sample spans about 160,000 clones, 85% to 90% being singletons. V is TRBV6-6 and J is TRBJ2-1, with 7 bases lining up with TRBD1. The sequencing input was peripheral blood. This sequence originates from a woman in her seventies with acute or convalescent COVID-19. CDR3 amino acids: CASSRNSGTVFSNEQFF. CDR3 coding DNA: TGTGCCAGCAGCCGAAACTCCGGGACAGTCTTTAGTAATGAGCAGTTCTTC.